What follows are 9 T cell receptor beta chains derived from one specimen sequenced in a study of T cells in Graves' hyperthyroidism and ophthalmopathy. Amplification of TCR beta CDR3 regions was performed using RNA transcripts as template. The study used the HTBI primer set for a first-round RT-PCR of the TCR CDR3. TCRdb called the multiplex PCR reads again in MiXCR, with one record for every CDR3 protein. The sample records about 420,000 distinct CDR3 sequences, approximately 14% being singletons. The specimen was blood. The source is a young woman with Graves' hyperthyroidism.

This clonotype was counted at least ten times. The rearrangement links TRBV6-1 to TRBJ2-1; possibly TRBD2 for D (5 bases). Germline lookup yields CDR1 MNHNS and CDR2 SASEGT. The CDR3 runs 15 residues. V lost 6 bases, J lost 0 bases, and 12 bases lay in between. The CDR3 here is CASSDGLDSYNEQFF. CDR3 DNA: TGTGCCAGCAGCGACGGACTGGACTCCTACAATGAGCAGTTCTTC.

The chain is built from TRBV7-2 and TRBJ1-2, with D unclear. V gave up 5 bases and J gave up 7 bases, with 29 bases separating them. CDR1 and CDR2 from the germline V gene are SGHTA and FQGNSA. CDR3 length: 18 residues. DNA of the CDR3: TGTGCCAGCAGCCCGAGTAGCTTCCGGCAGATAAACCACTTTGGCTACACCTTC. Translating gives CASSPSSFRQINHFGYTF.

This clonotype has more than one count but fewer than ten. The chain has TRBV10-3 and TRBJ2-2, with 8 bases that match TRBD1. The CDR3 extends over 16 amino acids. Germline CDR1 reads ENHRY; CDR2 reads SYGVKD. Germline trimming cut 6 bases from V and 0 bases from J; bases unmatched to any gene: 6. In DNA form, the CDR3 reads TGTGCCATCAGCGCCACAGGGGGGCCGAACACCGGGGAGCTGTTTTTT. It encodes CAISATGGPNTGELFF.

The V gene is TRBV18, the J gene TRBJ1-2, with 7 bases that match TRBD1. CDR1 KGHSH and CDR2 LQKENI come from the germline V gene. The CDR3 runs 17 residues. The ends lost 4 bases at V and 6 bases at J; junction bases unmatched: 17. This CDR3 is CASSLPGTEKLPNGYTF. Here the CDR3 DNA reads TGTGCCAGCTCACTACCCGGGACAGAGAAGCTTCCCAATGGCTACACCTTC.

In its sample, this clonotype was seen many times. The rearrangement uses TRBV28 and TRBJ2-7, with D unresolved. CDR1 and CDR2 from the germline V gene are MDHEN and SYDVKM. V was cut by 5 bases and J by 3 bases, with 8 bases left in between. This CDR3 is 12 amino acids long. This CDR3 reads CASSRVHYEQYF. CDR3 nucleotides: TGTGCCAGCAGTAGGGTACACTACGAGCAGTACTTC. The full variable domain, with the rest looked up from reference TRBV28 and TRBJ2-7, is DVKVTQSSRYLVKRTGEKVFLECVQDMDHENMFWYRQDPGLGLRLIYFSYDVKMKEKGDIPEGYSVSREKKERFSLILESASTNQTSMYLCASSRVHYEQYFGPGTRLTVT.

This clonotype was observed at least ten times. As DNA, the CDR3 is TGTGCCAGCAGCTTTAAAATCGGGGAGCTGTTTTTT. Amino acids: CASSFKIGELFF. The chain employs TRBV7-2 and TRBJ2-2; no definite D call. The CDR3 totals 12 residues. Germline V gives CDR1 SGHTA, CDR2 FQGNSA. Trimming took off 3 bases at V and 7 bases at J, with 6 bases between the two ends.

This clonotype was seen a few times. V is TRBV12-3 or TRBV12-4 and J is TRBJ1-4; D gene ambiguous. The CDR3 covers 12 residues. CDR3 coding DNA: TGTGAGGACGTTGCAACTAATGAAAAACTGTTTTTT. Amino acids: CEDVATNEKLFF.

This clonotype showed up many times. V and J are TRBV2 and TRBJ2-4, with 9 bases aligning to TRBD2. CDR1 is SNHLY, CDR2 FYNNEI, per germline. CDR3 length equals 14 residues. J gave up 3 bases and V 8 bases, and 5 bases lay outside the gene matches. CDR3 sequence: CASEKTSGKNIQYF. The CDR3 DNA follows: TGTGCCAGCGAAAAGACTAGCGGCAAAAACATTCAGTACTTC.

This clonotype showed up many times. The chain carries TRBV3-1 and TRBJ1-5, with TRBD1 identical over 7 bases. The ends lost 1 base at V and 3 bases at J; junction bases unmatched: 3. The CDR3 loop spans 15 amino acids. Germline loops: CDR1 LGHDT, CDR2 YNNKEL (reference sequence). The CDR3 DNA reads TGTGCCAGCAGCCAAGGAGGGACAGTCAATCAGCCCCAGCATTTT. It codes for CASSQGGTVNQPQHF.